Listed below are T cell receptor beta chains from one sample, sequenced in a study of beta chain features in type 1 diabetes. Assay: immunoSEQ multiplex PCR; the TCRdb copy retains only in-frame clones and omits some. The sample records 100,000 to 150,000 clones, 7.5% to 9.5% being singletons. The sample taken for sequencing was central memory CD4+ T cells from blood. These receptors were collected from a man between 25 and 39 years old with type 1 diabetes. Both conserved end residues are part of each CDR3. D genes are given only for firm matches. Size tells how often a clone was seen (once, few, many) or the class of an expanded clone, and some rows leave it out.

D gene: NA; V gene: TRBV19; J gene: TRBJ1-1; clone size: NA; CDR3 protein: CASSIAEVPEAFF; CDR3 DNA: TGTGCCAGTAGTATAGCAGAGGTCCCTGAAGCTTTCTTT
D gene: TRBD2; V gene: TRBV6-6; J gene: TRBJ2-7; clone size: few; CDR3 protein: CASSPSGGPSYEQYF; CDR3 DNA: TGTGCCAGCAGTCCGAGCGGGGGTCCCTCCTACGAGCAGTACTTC
D gene: NA; V gene: TRBV11-2; J gene: TRBJ2-7; clone size: NA; CDR3 protein: CASSLRGYNEQYF; CDR3 DNA: TGTGCCAGCAGCTTACGCGGATACAACGAGCAGTACTTC
D gene: TRBD1; V gene: TRBV2; J gene: TRBJ1-5; clone size: few; CDR3 protein: CASSPGTGGRQPQHF; CDR3 DNA: TGTGCCAGCAGCCCCGGGACAGGGGGTAGGCAGCCCCAGCATTTT
D gene: TRBD1; V gene: TRBV28; J gene: TRBJ1-1; clone size: NA; CDR3 protein: CASIQQGKAFF; CDR3 DNA: TGTGCCAGCATCCAACAGGGGAAAGCTTTCTTT
D gene: NA; V gene: TRBV30; J gene: TRBJ2-2; clone size: NA; CDR3 protein: CAWSVELAGELFF; CDR3 DNA: TGTGCCTGGAGTGTAGAGCTAGCGGGGGAGCTGTTTTTT
D gene: TRBD1; V gene: TRBV9; J gene: TRBJ2-5; clone size: once; CDR3 protein: CASSVGEGQGGTQYF; CDR3 DNA: TGTGCCAGCAGCGTAGGGGAGGGACAGGGGGGGACCCAGTACTTC
D gene: NA; V gene: TRBV27; J gene: TRBJ2-4; clone size: few; CDR3 protein: CASSLTRWNIQYF; CDR3 DNA: TGTGCCAGCAGTTTAACGAGGTGGAACATTCAGTACTTC
D gene: TRBD1; V gene: TRBV29-1; J gene: TRBJ1-4; clone size: NA; CDR3 protein: CSVTQGEGEKLFF; CDR3 DNA: TGCAGCGTTACACAGGGGGAAGGGGAAAAACTGTTTTTT
D gene: NA; V gene: TRBV5-4; J gene: TRBJ2-1; clone size: few; CDR3 protein: CASSARVHEQFF; CDR3 DNA: TGTGCCAGCAGCGCCAGGGTTCATGAGCAGTTCTTC
D gene: TRBD1; V gene: TRBV19; J gene: TRBJ1-1; clone size: once; CDR3 protein: CASRQGGGTEAFF; CDR3 DNA: TGTGCCAGCCGACAGGGAGGAGGCACTGAAGCTTTCTTT
D gene: NA; V gene: TRBV9; J gene: TRBJ2-5; clone size: few; CDR3 protein: CASSVGVSDTQETQYF; CDR3 DNA: TGTGCCAGCAGCGTAGGGGTTAGCGACACCCAAGAGACCCAGTACTTC
D gene: NA; V gene: TRBV6-6; J gene: TRBJ2-3; clone size: NA; CDR3 protein: CAIRSGRWDTQYF; CDR3 DNA: TGTGCCATCAGGAGCGGCCGGTGGGATACGCAGTATTTT
D gene: NA; V gene: TRBV18; J gene: TRBJ1-2; clone size: few; CDR3 protein: CASSPNGRDYGYTF; CDR3 DNA: TGTGCCAGCTCACCGAACGGGCGGGACTATGGCTACACCTTC
D gene: NA; V gene: TRBV19; J gene: TRBJ1-5; clone size: few; CDR3 protein: CATAGIGNQPQHF; CDR3 DNA: TGTGCCACCGCGGGGATCGGCAATCAGCCCCAGCATTTT
D gene: NA; V gene: TRBV6-1; J gene: TRBJ2-1; clone size: NA; CDR3 protein: CASSATGYEQFF; CDR3 DNA: TGTGCCAGCAGTGCGACTGGCTATGAGCAGTTCTTC
D gene: NA; V gene: TRBV7-8; J gene: TRBJ1-5; clone size: NA; CDR3 protein: CASSLGVGLGQPQHF; CDR3 DNA: TGTGCCAGCAGCTTAGGCGTGGGCCTGGGCCAGCCCCAGCATTTT
D gene: TRBD1; V gene: TRBV5-8; J gene: TRBJ2-1; clone size: NA; CDR3 protein: CASSWTGVSEQFF; CDR3 DNA: TGTGCCAGCAGCTGGACAGGGGTTAGTGAGCAGTTCTTC
D gene: NA; V gene: TRBV30; J gene: TRBJ1-1; clone size: once; CDR3 protein: CAWSRDTEAFF; CDR3 DNA: TGTGCCTGGAGCAGGGACACTGAAGCTTTCTTT
D gene: TRBD1; V gene: TRBV7-9; J gene: TRBJ2-4; clone size: NA; CDR3 protein: CASSPWTGVGKNIQYF; CDR3 DNA: TGTGCCAGCAGCCCCTGGACAGGGGTTGGCAAAAACATTCAGTACTTC
D gene: TRBD1; V gene: TRBV4-1; J gene: TRBJ1-5; clone size: NA; CDR3 protein: CASSLSWTGGSQPQHF; CDR3 DNA: TGCGCCAGCAGCCTCTCCTGGACAGGGGGTAGTCAGCCCCAGCATTTT
D gene: TRBD2; V gene: TRBV5-6; J gene: TRBJ2-2; clone size: NA; CDR3 protein: CASSPSGAGRAGELFF; CDR3 DNA: TGTGCCAGCAGCCCAAGTGGAGCGGGGCGGGCCGGGGAGCTGTTTTTT
D gene: TRBD1; V gene: TRBV28; J gene: TRBJ2-2; clone size: NA; CDR3 protein: CASTKPGQGSTGELFF; CDR3 DNA: TGTGCCAGCACCAAGCCGGGACAGGGATCAACCGGGGAGCTGTTTTTT
D gene: TRBD1; V gene: TRBV6-5; J gene: TRBJ2-5; clone size: few; CDR3 protein: CASSSPGQGKTQYF; CDR3 DNA: TGTGCCAGCAGTTCACCGGGACAGGGGAAGACCCAGTACTTC
D gene: TRBD2; V gene: TRBV7-3; J gene: TRBJ2-1; clone size: NA; CDR3 protein: CASSRPGLAYNEQFF; CDR3 DNA: TGTGCCAGCAGCCGCCCGGGACTAGCGTACAATGAGCAGTTCTTC
D gene: NA; V gene: TRBV2; J gene: TRBJ2-7; clone size: NA; CDR3 protein: CASSEAFNYEQYF; CDR3 DNA: TGTGCCAGCAGTGAGGCCTTTAACTACGAGCAGTACTTC
D gene: NA; V gene: TRBV15; J gene: TRBJ1-2; clone size: few; CDR3 protein: CATSRDGAGTYGYTF; CDR3 DNA: TGTGCCACCAGCAGAGATGGGGCAGGCACCTATGGCTACACCTTC
D gene: TRBD2; V gene: TRBV18; J gene: TRBJ2-3; clone size: few; CDR3 protein: CASSPSSGIIDTQYF; CDR3 DNA: TGTGCCAGCTCACCATCTAGCGGCATAATAGATACGCAGTATTTT
D gene: TRBD1; V gene: TRBV5-4; J gene: TRBJ1-2; clone size: few; CDR3 protein: CACSRGQGRDGYTF; CDR3 DNA: TGTGCCTGTTCACGAGGACAGGGGAGGGATGGCTACACCTTC
D gene: NA; V gene: TRBV28; J gene: TRBJ1-5; clone size: many; CDR3 protein: CASLQGYQPQHF; CDR3 DNA: TGTGCCAGCCTTCAGGGGTATCAGCCCCAGCATTTT
D gene: NA; V gene: TRBV7-9; J gene: TRBJ2-1; clone size: NA; CDR3 protein: CASSLPQGSEFF; CDR3 DNA: TGTGCCAGCAGCCTACCCCAGGGGTCCGAGTTCTTC
D gene: NA; V gene: TRBV18; J gene: TRBJ2-1; clone size: few; CDR3 protein: CASSGGRGNEQFF; CDR3 DNA: TGTGCCAGCTCGGGGGGGCGTGGAAATGAGCAGTTCTTC
D gene: TRBD2; V gene: TRBV18; J gene: TRBJ2-5; clone size: few; CDR3 protein: CASSPVTGGPQETQYF; CDR3 DNA: TGTGCCAGCTCACCAGTAACGGGGGGTCCCCAAGAGACCCAGTACTTC
D gene: NA; V gene: TRBV6-1; J gene: TRBJ2-5; clone size: few; CDR3 protein: CASSPGRKETQYF; CDR3 DNA: TGTGCCAGCAGTCCGGGTAGGAAAGAGACCCAGTACTTC
D gene: NA; V gene: TRBV5-6; J gene: TRBJ1-1; clone size: few; CDR3 protein: CASSLARDTEAFF; CDR3 DNA: TGTGCCAGCAGCTTGGCCCGGGACACTGAAGCTTTCTTT
D gene: NA; V gene: TRBV11-3; J gene: TRBJ2-5; clone size: few; CDR3 protein: CASSLRSGTPKYF; CDR3 DNA: TGTGCCAGCAGCTTACGCTCGGGGACTCCTAAGTACTTC
D gene: NA; V gene: TRBV5-4; J gene: TRBJ2-1; clone size: few; CDR3 protein: CASNRGGSSYNEQFF; CDR3 DNA: TGTGCCAGCAATAGGGGGGGGAGCTCCTACAATGAGCAGTTCTTC
D gene: TRBD2; V gene: TRBV2; J gene: TRBJ2-7; clone size: NA; CDR3 protein: CASSEGGSEQYF; CDR3 DNA: TGTGCCAGCAGTGAGGGGGGGAGCGAGCAGTACTTC
D gene: NA; V gene: TRBV28; J gene: TRBJ2-3; clone size: NA; CDR3 protein: CASTSLGVTDTQYF; CDR3 DNA: TGTGCCAGCACCTCGCTAGGGGTTACAGATACGCAGTATTTT
D gene: NA; V gene: TRBV7-8; J gene: TRBJ2-5; clone size: NA; CDR3 protein: CASSRETQYF; CDR3 DNA: TGTGCCAGCAGCCGTGAGACCCAGTACTTC
D gene: NA; V gene: TRBV5-4; J gene: TRBJ1-3; clone size: NA; CDR3 protein: CASSAQGAGNTIYF; CDR3 DNA: TGTGCCAGCAGCGCACAGGGCGCTGGAAACACCATATATTTT
D gene: NA; V gene: TRBV6-5; J gene: TRBJ1-2; clone size: few; CDR3 protein: CASRKDSNYGYTF; CDR3 DNA: TGTGCCAGCAGGAAGGACAGCAACTATGGCTACACCTTC
D gene: TRBD1; V gene: TRBV28; J gene: TRBJ1-2; clone size: NA; CDR3 protein: CASSPGTGNYGYTF; CDR3 DNA: TGTGCCAGCAGCCCGGGGACAGGGAACTATGGCTACACCTTC
D gene: TRBD1; V gene: TRBV6-4; J gene: TRBJ1-5; clone size: few; CDR3 protein: CASKIPGQQNQPQHF; CDR3 DNA: TGTGCCAGCAAGATTCCGGGACAGCAGAATCAGCCCCAGCATTTT
D gene: NA; V gene: TRBV7-2; J gene: TRBJ2-3; clone size: NA; CDR3 protein: CASSLPPGLSGDTQYF; CDR3 DNA: TGTGCCAGCAGCCTACCCCCGGGACTTTCGGGGGATACGCAGTATTTT
D gene: NA; V gene: TRBV7-9; J gene: TRBJ2-7; clone size: NA; CDR3 protein: CASSEDSTYEQYF; CDR3 DNA: TGTGCCAGCAGCGAAGACAGTACCTACGAGCAGTACTTC
D gene: TRBD1; V gene: TRBV23-1; J gene: TRBJ2-1; clone size: few; CDR3 protein: CASRSSGQRNNNEQFF; CDR3 DNA: TGCGCCAGCAGAAGCTCGGGACAGAGAAATAACAATGAGCAGTTCTTC
D gene: TRBD1; V gene: TRBV6-5; J gene: TRBJ1-1; clone size: NA; CDR3 protein: CASNQGETEAFF; CDR3 DNA: TGTGCCAGCAACCAGGGGGAGACTGAAGCTTTCTTT